A single T cell receptor (beta chain) is shown here with its context. No antigen is known for it. Only in-frame clones appear in the TCRdb table, and some are missing; sequencing was by immunoSEQ multiplex PCR. The table shows around 16,000 clones, with 75% to 90% occurring only once. This record comes from a study of OX40 agonist ivuxolimab in advanced cancers. Study-level background: Prior checkpoint blockade (anti-PD-1, anti-PD-L1 or anti-CTLA-4) was permitted; around 39% had it. Study results and limitations: Average numbers of expanded clones were greater in CD8+ T cells than in CD4+.

No patient had autoimmune disease or received systemic immunosuppression. Germline-derived CDR1 and CDR2 are MGHRA and YSYEKL. V lost 1 base to trimming and J lost 3 bases; unmatched junction nucleotides: 4. The CDR3 spans 15 residues. The sequences come from CD4+ or CD8+ T cells sorted from blood, collected in a trial of the OX40 agonist ivuxolimab. V and J are TRBV4-1 and TRBJ2-3; 7 bases are a match to TRBD2. The source of this sequence is an adult with an advanced solid tumor such as melanoma, head and neck, liver or kidney cancer. DNA for the CDR3: TGCGCCAGCAGCCAAGGGACTAGGGGAACAGATACGCAGTATTTT. It codes for CASSQGTRGTDTQYF.